What follows is one TCR beta chain and its context. Its target is unknown. The source of the sample is a study of T cells in localized non-small cell lung cancer. Regarding the study as a whole: An association was observed between higher blood T cell density and longer overall survival. Heterogeneity is still possible, as just one tumor region was sequenced. Highest T cell clonality was seen in uninvolved adjacent lung, surpassing that measured in tumor.

The CDR3 contains 15 residues. J was trimmed by 5 bases and V by 4 bases; bases with no gene match: 12. Per germline, CDR1 SGHNT and CDR2 YYREEE (reference sequence). Libraries were prepared by immunoSEQ multiplex PCR; TCRdb keeps only in-frame clonotypes and omits some of them. This table has over 30,000 clones, 80% to 90% appearing once. The rearrangement joins TRBV5-4 to TRBJ2-7; TRBD2 matches 7 bases. The sample in question was peripheral blood, obtained before any cancer treatment. This TCR derives from a woman aged 40-69 years with stage I lung adenocarcinoma. CDR3 in DNA: TGTGCCAGCAGCACCGGGTGGGGCGGGAGTAACGAGCAGTACTTC. It translates to CASSTGWGGSNEQYF.